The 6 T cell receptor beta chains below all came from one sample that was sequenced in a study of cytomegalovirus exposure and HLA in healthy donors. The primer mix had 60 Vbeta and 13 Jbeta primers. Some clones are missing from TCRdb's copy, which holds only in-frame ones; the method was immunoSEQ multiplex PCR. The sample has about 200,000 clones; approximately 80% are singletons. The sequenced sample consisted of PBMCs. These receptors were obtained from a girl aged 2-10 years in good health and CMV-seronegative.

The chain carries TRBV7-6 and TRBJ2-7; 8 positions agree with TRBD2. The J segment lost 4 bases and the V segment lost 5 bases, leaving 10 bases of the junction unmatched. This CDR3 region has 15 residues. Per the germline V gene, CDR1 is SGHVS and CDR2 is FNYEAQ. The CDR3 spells CASSPGTSNRYEQYF. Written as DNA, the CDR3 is TGTGCCAGCAGCCCGGGGACTAGTAACCGATACGAGCAGTACTTC.

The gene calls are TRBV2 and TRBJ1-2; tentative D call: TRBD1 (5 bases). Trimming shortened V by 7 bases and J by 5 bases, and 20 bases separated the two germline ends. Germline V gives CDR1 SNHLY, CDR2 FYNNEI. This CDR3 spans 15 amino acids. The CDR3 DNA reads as TGTGCCAGCAATGGGGAATCCCAGGGTCTTTATGGCTACACCTTC. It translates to CASNGESQGLYGYTF.

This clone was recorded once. This CDR3 reads CASSYSAGLGYTF. The CDR3 bases are TGTGCCAGCAGTTACTCGGCAGGGCTGGGCTACACCTTC. This chain joins TRBV6-5 and TRBJ1-2, with D maybe TRBD1 (5 bases). The CDR3 loop spans 13 amino acids. Trimming left V 0 bases short and J 8 bases short, with 10 bases between. The germline V gene encodes CDR1 MNHEY and CDR2 SVGAGI.

The CDR3 bases are TGCGCCAGCAGCCCCGGACAGCTCCCCAATGAGCAGTTCTTC. Translation gives CASSPGQLPNEQFF. The V call is TRBV5-1, the J call TRBJ2-1, with D maybe TRBD1 (6 bases). CDR3 size: 14 residues. The ends were cut back, 4 bases at V and 6 bases at J, with 14 bases in the middle. CDR1 and CDR2 (germline): SGHRS, YFSETQ.

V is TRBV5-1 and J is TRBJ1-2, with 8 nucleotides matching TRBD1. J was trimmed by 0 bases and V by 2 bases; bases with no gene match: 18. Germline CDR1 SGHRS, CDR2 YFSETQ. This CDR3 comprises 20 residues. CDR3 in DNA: TGCGCCAGCAGCTTAAGTAACCTCAGACAGGGGAATTCCTCTAACTATGGCTACACCTTC. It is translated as CASSLSNLRQGNSSNYGYTF.

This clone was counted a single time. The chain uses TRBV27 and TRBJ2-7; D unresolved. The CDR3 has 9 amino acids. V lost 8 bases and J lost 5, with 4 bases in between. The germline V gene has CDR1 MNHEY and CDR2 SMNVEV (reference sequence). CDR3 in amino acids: CASGDEQYF. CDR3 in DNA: TGTGCCAGCGGAGACGAGCAGTACTTC.